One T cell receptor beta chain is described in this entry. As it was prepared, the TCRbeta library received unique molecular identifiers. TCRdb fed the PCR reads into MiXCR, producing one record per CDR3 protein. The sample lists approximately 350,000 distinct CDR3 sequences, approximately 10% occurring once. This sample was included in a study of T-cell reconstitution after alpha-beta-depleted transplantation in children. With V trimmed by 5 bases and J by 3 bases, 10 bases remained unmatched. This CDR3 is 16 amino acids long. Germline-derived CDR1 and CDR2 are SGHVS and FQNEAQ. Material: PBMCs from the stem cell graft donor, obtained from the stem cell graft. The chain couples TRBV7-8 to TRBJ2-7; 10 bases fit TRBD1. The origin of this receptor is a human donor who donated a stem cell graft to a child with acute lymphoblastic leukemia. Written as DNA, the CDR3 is TGTGCCAGCAGCGAGACAGGGGGCTGGGGCTACTACGAGCAGTACTTC. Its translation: CASSETGGWGYYEQYF.